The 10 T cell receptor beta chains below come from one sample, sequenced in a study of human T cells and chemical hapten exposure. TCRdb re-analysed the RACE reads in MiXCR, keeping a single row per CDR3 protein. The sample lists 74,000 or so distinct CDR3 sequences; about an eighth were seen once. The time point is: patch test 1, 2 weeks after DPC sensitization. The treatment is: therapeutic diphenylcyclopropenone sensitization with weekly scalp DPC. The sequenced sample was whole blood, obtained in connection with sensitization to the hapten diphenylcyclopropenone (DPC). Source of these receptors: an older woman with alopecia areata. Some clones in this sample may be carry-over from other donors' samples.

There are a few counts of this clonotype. The DNA of the CDR3 is TGCGCCAGCAGCTTGCAGCCCGCCTCGGAGCAGTTCTTC. This encodes CASSLQPASEQFF. The chain couples TRBV5-1 to TRBJ2-1; D is ambiguous. This CDR3 is 13 amino acids long. Trimming removed 1 base at V and 10 bases at J, with 12 bases between. Germline CDR1 SGHRS, CDR2 YFSETQ.

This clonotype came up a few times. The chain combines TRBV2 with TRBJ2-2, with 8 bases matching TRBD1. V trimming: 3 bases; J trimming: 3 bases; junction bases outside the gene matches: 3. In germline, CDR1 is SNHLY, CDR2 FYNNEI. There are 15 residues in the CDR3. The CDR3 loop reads CASSDGRGHTGELFF. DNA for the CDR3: TGTGCCAGCAGTGACGGCAGGGGGCACACCGGGGAGCTGTTTTTT.

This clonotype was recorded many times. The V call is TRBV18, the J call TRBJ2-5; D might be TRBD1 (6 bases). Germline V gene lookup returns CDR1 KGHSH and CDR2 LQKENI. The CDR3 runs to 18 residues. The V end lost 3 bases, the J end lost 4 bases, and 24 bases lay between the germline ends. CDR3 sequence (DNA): TGTGCCAGCTCACCCCGAGGTGGGGCAGGGGCGGACGGAGAGACCCAGTACTTC. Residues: CASSPRGGAGADGETQYF. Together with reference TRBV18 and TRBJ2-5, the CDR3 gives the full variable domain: NAGVMQNPRHLVRRRGQEARLRCSPMKGHSHVYWYRQLPEEGLKFMVYLQKENIIDESGMPKERFSAEFPKEGPSILRIQQVVRGDSAAYFCASSPRGGAGADGETQYFGPGTRLLVL.

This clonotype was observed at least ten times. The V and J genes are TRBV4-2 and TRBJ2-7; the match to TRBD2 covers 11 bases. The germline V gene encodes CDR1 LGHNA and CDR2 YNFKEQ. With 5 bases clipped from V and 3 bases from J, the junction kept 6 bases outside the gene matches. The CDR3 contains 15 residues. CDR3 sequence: CASSLLAGAIYEQYF. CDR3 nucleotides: TGTGCCAGCAGCTTACTAGCGGGGGCAATCTACGAGCAGTACTTC.

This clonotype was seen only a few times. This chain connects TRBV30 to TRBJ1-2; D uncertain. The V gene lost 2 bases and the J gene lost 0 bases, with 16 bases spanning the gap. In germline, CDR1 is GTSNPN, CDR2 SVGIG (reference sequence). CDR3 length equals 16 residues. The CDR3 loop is CAWSSTWRRTNYGYTF. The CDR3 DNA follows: TGTGCCTGGAGTTCAACGTGGAGGAGAACTAACTATGGCTACACCTTC.

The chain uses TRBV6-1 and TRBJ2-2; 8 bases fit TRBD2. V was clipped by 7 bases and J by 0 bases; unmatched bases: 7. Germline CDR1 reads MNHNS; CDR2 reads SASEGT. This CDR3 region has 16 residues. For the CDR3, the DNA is TGTGCCAGCAAAAAAGGACTAGCAGCGAACACCGGGGAGCTGTTTTTT. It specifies CASKKGLAANTGELFF.

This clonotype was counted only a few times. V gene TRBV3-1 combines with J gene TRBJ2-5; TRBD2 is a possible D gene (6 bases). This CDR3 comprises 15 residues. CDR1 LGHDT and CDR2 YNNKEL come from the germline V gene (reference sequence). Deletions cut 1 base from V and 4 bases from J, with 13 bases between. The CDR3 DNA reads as TGTGCCAGCAGCCAAGTCCTAGCGTATGGAGAGACCCAGTACTTC. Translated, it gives CASSQVLAYGETQYF.

DNA of the CDR3: TGTGCCAGCAGCCAAGGTGGTCAGGACCTCGCGGGGGTTTACAATGAGCAGTTCTTC. Translation: CASSQGGQDLAGVYNEQFF. The J gene is TRBJ2-1, the V gene TRBV3-1; 7 bases match TRBD2. V gave up 1 base and J gave up 4 bases; unmatched junction bases: 16. The CDR3 runs 19 residues. CDR1 and CDR2 from the germline V gene are LGHDT and YNNKEL (reference sequence).

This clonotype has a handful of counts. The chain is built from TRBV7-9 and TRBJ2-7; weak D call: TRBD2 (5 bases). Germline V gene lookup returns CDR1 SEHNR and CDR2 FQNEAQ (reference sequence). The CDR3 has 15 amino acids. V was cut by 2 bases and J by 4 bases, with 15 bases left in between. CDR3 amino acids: CASSLSWGAEYEQYF. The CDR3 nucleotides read TGTGCCAGCAGCTTAAGCTGGGGAGCCGAGTACGAGCAGTACTTC.

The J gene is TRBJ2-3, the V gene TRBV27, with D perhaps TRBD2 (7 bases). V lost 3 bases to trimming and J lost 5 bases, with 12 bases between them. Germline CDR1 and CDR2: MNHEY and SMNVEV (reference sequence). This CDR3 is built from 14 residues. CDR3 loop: CASSFGGPGDTQYF. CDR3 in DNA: TGTGCCAGCAGTTTCGGGGGGCCGGGAGATACGCAGTATTTT.